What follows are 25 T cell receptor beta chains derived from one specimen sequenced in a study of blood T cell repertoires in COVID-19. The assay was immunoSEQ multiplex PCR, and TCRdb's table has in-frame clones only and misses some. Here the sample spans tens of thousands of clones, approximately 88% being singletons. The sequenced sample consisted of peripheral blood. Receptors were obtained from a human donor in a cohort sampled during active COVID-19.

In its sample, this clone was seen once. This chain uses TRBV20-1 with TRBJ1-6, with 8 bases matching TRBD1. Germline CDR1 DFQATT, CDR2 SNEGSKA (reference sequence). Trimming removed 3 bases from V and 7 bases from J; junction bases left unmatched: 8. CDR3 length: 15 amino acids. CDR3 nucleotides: TGCAGTGCTAGTCCTTCGGGGACAGGCAATTCACCCCTCCACTTT. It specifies CSASPSGTGNSPLHF.

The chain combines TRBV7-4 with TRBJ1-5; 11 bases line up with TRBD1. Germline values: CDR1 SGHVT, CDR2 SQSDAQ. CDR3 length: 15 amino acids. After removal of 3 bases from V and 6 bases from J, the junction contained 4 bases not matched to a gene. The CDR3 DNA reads TGTGCCAGCAGCTTTAGGGACAGGGGGGCTCAGCCCCAGCATTTT. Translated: CASSFRDRGAQPQHF.

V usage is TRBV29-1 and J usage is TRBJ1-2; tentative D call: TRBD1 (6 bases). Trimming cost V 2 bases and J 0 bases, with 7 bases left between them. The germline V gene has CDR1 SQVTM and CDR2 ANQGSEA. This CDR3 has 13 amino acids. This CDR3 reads CSVETGSNYGYTF. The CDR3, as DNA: TGCAGCGTTGAAACAGGGTCTAACTATGGCTACACCTTC.

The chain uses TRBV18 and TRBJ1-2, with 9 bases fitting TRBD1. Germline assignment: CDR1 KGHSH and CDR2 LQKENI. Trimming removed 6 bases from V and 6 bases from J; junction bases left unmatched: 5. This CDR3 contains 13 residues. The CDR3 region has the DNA TGTGCCAGCTCGGGACAGGGCAAGGATGGCTACACCTTC. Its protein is CASSGQGKDGYTF.

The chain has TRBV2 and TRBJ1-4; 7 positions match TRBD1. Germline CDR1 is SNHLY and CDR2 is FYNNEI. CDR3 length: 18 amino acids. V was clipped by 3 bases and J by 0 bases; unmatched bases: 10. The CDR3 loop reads CASSEWRTGAATNEKLFF. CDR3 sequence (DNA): TGTGCCAGCAGTGAGTGGAGAACAGGGGCTGCAACTAATGAAAAACTGTTTTTT.

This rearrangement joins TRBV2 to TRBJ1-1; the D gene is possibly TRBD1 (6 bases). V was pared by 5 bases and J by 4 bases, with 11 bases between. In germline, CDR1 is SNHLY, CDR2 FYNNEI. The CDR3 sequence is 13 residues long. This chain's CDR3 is CASSLTGSTEAFF. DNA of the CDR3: TGTGCCAGCAGTCTTACAGGGAGCACTGAAGCTTTCTTT.

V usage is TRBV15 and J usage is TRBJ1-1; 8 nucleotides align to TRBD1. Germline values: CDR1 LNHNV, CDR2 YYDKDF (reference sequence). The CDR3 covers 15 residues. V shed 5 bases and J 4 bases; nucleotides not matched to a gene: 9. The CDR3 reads CATSFSQGAGTEAFF. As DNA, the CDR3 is TGTGCCACCAGCTTCTCGCAGGGGGCTGGCACTGAAGCTTTCTTT.

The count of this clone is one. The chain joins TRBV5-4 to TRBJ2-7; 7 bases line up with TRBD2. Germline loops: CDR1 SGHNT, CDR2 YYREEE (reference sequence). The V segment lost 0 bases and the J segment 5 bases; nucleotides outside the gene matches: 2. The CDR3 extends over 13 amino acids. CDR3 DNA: TGTGCCAGCAGCTTGGATGGGAGGGACGAGCAGTACTTC. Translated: CASSLDGRDEQYF.

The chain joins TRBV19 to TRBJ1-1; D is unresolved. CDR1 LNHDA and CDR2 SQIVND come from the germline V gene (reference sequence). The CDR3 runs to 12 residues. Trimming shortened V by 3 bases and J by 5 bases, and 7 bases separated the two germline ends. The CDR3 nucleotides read TGTGCCAGTAGTATGGGCGGGACTGAAGCTTTCTTT. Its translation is CASSMGGTEAFF.

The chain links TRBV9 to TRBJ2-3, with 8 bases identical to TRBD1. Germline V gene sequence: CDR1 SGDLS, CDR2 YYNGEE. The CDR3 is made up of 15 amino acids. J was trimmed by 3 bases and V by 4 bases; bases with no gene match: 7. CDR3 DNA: TGTGCCAGCAGCCTGTCCAGGACAGGGACAGATACGCAGTATTTT. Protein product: CASSLSRTGTDTQYF.

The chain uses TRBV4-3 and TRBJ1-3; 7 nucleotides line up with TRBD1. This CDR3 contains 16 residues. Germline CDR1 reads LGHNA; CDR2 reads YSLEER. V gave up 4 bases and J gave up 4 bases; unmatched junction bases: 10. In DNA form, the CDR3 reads TGCGCCAGCAGCCGGACTTCTACAGGGGAGGGAAACACCATATATTTT. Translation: CASSRTSTGEGNTIYF.

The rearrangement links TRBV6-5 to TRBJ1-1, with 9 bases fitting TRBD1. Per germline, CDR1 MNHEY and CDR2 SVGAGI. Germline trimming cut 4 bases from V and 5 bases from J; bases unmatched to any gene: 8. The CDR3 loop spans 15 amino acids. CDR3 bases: TGTGCCAGCAGTTCGATCCGGACAGGGGAGACTGAAGCTTTCTTT. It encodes CASSSIRTGETEAFF.

The CDR3 loop is CASSQDTERGEQYF. The CDR3 nucleotides read TGTGCCAGCAGCCAAGATACAGAACGGGGGGAGCAGTACTTC. V is TRBV4-2 and J is TRBJ2-7; D may be TRBD2 (6 bases). From germline, CDR1 is LGHNA and CDR2 YNFKEQ. The CDR3 sequence is 14 residues long. Deletions cut 0 bases from V and 7 bases from J, with 13 bases between.

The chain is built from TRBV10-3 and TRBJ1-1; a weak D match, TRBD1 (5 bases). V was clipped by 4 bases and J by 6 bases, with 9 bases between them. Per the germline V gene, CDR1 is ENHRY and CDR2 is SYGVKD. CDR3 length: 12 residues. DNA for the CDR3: TGTGCCATCAGTGGGGGGGGGTCTGAAGCTTTCTTT. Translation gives CAISGGGSEAFF.

CDR3 loop: CAISIEGTGYTF. The CDR3 DNA is TGTGCCATCAGTATCGAGGGCACTGGCTACACCTTC. The chain combines TRBV10-3 with TRBJ1-2; D is uncertain. CDR1 and CDR2 from the germline V gene are ENHRY and SYGVKD. This CDR3 spans 12 amino acids. Trimming shortened V by 5 bases and J by 7 bases, and 11 bases separated the two germline ends.

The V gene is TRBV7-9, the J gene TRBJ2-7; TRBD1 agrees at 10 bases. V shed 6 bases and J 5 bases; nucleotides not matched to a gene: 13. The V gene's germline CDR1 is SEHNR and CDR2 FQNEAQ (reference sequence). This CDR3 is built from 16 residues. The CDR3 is CASSYIPGQGFHEQYF. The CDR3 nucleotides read TGTGCCAGCAGTTATATTCCGGGACAGGGGTTTCACGAGCAGTACTTC.

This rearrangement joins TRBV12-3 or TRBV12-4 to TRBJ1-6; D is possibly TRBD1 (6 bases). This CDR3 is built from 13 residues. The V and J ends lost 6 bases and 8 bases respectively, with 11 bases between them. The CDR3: CASRLNRDSPLHF. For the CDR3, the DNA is TGTGCCAGCAGACTTAACAGGGATTCACCCCTCCACTTT.

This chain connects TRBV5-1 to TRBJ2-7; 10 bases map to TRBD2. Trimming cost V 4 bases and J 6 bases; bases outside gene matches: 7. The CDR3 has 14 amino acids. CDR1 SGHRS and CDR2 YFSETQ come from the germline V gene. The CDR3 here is CASSTSGGAGEQYF. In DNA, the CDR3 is TGCGCCAGCAGCACGAGCGGGGGGGCCGGCGAGCAGTACTTC.

In nucleotides, the CDR3 is TGTGCCAGCAGCAGGGGCCCTACAGGGGACACTGAAGCTTTCTTT. Amino acid sequence: CASSRGPTGDTEAFF. The rearrangement uses TRBV3-1 (or the pseudogene TRBV3-2) and TRBJ1-1; TRBD1 aligns across 7 bases. CDR3 size: 15 residues. CDR1 and CDR2 (germline): LGHDT, YNNKEL (reference sequence). With 5 bases clipped from V and 3 bases from J, the junction kept 9 bases outside the gene matches.

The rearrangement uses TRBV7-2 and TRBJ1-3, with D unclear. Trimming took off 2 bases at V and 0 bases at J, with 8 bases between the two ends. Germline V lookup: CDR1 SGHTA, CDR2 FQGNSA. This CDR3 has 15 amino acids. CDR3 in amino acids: CASSLFPNSGNTIYF. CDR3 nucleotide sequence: TGTGCCAGCAGCTTATTCCCTAACTCTGGAAACACCATATATTTT.

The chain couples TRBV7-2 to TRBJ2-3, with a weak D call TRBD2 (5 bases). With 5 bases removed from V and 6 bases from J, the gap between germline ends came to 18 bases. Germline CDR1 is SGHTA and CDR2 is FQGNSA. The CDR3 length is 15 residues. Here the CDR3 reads CASSVLPAGGDTQYF. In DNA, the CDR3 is TGTGCCAGCAGCGTCCTCCCCGCGGGCGGGGATACGCAGTATTTT.

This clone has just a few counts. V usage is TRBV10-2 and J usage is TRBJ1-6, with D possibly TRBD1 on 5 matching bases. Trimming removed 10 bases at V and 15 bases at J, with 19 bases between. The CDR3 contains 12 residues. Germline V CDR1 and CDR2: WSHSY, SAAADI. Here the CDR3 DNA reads TGCGCCACCCTCCAGGGTTCCACACACCTCCACTTT. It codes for CATLQGSTHLHF.

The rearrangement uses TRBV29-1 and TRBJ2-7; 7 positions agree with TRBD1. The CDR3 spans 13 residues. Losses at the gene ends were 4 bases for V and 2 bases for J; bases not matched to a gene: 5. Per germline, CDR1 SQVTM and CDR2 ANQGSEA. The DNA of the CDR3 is TGCAGCGTTGTCCAGGGGGTGGCCTACGAGCAGTACTTC. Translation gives CSVVQGVAYEQYF.

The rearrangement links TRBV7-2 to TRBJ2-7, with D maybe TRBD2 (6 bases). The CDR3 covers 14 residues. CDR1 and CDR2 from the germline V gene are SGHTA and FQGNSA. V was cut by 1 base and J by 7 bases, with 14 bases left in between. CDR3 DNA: TGTGCCAGCAGCTTAGAGCCGCGGGGCCCAGAGCAGTACTTC. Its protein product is CASSLEPRGPEQYF. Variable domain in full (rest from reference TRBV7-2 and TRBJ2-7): GAGVSQSPSNKVTEKGKDVELRCDPISGHTALYWYRQSLGQGLEFLIYFQGNSAPDKSGLPSDRFSAERTGGSVSTLTIQRTQQEDSAVYLCASSLEPRGPEQYFGPGTRLTVT.

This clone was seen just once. The CDR3 region has the DNA TGCGCCAGCAGCTGGGTCGACAGACGATCTAGCACAGATACGCAGTATTTT. It specifies CASSWVDRRSSTDTQYF. V is TRBV5-1 and J is TRBJ2-3; a possible D gene is TRBD1 (5 bases). The CDR3 spans 17 residues. Germline V lookup: CDR1 SGHRS, CDR2 YFSETQ. V lost 3 bases to trimming and J lost 0 bases, with 17 bases between them.